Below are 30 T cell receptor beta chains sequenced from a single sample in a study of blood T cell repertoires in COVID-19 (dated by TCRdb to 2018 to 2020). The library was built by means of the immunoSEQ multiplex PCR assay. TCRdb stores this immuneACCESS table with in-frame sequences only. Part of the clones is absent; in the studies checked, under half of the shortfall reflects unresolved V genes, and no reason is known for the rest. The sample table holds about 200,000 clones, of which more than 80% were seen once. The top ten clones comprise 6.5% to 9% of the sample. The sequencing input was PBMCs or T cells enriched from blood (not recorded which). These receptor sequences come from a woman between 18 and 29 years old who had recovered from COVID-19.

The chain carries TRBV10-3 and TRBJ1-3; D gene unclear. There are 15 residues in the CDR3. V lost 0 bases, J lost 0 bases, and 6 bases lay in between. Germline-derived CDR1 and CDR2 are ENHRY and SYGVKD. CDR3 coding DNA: TGTGCCATCAGTGAGTCGGCCCTCTCTGGAAACACCATATATTTT. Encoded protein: CAISESALSGNTIYF.

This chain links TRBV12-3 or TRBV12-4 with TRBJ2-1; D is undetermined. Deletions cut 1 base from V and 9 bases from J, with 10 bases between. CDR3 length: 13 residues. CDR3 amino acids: CASSLGHSSEQFF. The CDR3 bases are TGTGCCAGCAGTTTAGGGCATAGCAGTGAGCAGTTCTTC.

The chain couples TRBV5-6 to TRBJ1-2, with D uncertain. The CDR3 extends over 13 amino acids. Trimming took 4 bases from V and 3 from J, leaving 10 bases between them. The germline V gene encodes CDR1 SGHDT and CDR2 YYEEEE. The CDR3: CASSPEAYYGYTF. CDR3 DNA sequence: TGTGCCAGCAGCCCTGAGGCATACTATGGCTACACCTTC.

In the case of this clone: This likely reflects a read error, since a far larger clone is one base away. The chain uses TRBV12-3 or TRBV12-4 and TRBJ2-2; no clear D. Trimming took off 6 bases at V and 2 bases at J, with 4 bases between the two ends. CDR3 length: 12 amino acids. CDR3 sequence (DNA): TGTGCCAGCAGCCCTAACACCGGGGAGCTGTTTTTT. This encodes CASSPNTGELFF.

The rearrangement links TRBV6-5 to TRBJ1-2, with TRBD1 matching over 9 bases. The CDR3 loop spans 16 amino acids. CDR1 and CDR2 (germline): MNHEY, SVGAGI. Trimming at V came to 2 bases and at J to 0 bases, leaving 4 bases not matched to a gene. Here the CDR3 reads CASSYGTGTSNYGYTF. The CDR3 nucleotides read TGTGCCAGCAGTTACGGGACAGGGACTTCTAACTATGGCTACACCTTC.

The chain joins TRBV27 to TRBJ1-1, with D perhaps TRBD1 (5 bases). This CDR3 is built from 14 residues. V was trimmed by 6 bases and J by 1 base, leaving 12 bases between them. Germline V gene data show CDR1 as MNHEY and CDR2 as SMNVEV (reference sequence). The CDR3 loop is CASRLDTPNTEAFF. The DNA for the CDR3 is TGTGCCAGCAGGCTGGACACACCGAACACTGAAGCTTTCTTT.

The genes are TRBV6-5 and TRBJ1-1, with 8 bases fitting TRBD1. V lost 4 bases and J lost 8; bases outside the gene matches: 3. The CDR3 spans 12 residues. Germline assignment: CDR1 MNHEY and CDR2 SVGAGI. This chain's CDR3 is CASSLDRDEAFF. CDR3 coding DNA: TGTGCCAGCAGTTTGGACAGGGACGAAGCTTTCTTT.

The CDR3 nucleotides read TGTGCCAGCAGCTCGACAGGGGCGAATGAAAAACTGTTTTTT. This encodes CASSSTGANEKLFF. The chain carries TRBV6-6 and TRBJ1-4; 8 bases match TRBD1. J was trimmed by 5 bases and V by 6 bases; bases with no gene match: 5. The CDR3 is made up of 14 amino acids. The germline gives CDR1 MNHNY, CDR2 SVGAGI (reference sequence).

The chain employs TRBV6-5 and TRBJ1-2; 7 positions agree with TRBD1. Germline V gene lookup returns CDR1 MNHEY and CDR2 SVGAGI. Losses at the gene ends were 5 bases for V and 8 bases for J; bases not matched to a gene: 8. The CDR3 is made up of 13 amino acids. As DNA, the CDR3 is TGTGCCAGCAGTAACCTACAGGGGACGGGCTACACCTTC. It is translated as CASSNLQGTGYTF.

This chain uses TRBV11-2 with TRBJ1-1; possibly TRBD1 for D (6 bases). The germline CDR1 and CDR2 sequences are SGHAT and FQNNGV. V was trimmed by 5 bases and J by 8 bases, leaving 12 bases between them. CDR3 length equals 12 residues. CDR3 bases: TGTGCCAGCAGCCCGGACAGTTCAGAAGCTTTCTTT. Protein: CASSPDSSEAFF.

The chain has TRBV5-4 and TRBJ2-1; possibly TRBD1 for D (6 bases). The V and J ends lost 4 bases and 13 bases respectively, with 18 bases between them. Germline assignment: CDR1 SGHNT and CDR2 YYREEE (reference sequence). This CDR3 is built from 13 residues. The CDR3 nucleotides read TGTGCCAGCAGCCCCGTCCCAGTCGGGACACAGTTCTTC. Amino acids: CASSPVPVGTQFF.

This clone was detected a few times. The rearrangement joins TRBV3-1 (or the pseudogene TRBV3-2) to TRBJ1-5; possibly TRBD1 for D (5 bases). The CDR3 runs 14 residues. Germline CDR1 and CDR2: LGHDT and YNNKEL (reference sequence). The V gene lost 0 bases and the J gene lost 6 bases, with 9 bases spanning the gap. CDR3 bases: TGTGCCAGCAGCCAAGAGGGGCGAGGTCAGCCCCAGCATTTT. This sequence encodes CASSQEGRGQPQHF.

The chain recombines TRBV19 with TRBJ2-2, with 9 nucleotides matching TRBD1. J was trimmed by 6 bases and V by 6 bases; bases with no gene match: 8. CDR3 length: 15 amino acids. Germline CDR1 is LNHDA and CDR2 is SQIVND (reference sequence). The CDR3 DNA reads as TGTGCCAGTAGCTGGGACAGGGAGGTGTCCGGGGAGCTGTTTTTT. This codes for CASSWDREVSGELFF. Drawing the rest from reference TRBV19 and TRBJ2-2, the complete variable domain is DGGITQSPKYLFRKEGQNVTLSCEQNLNHDAMYWYRQDPGQGLRLIYYSQIVNDFQKGDIAEGYSVSREKKESFPLTVTSAQKNPTAFYLCASSWDREVSGELFFGEGSRLTVL.

The CDR3 protein is CASSEDSTYEQYF. DNA of the CDR3: TGTGCCAGCAGTGAAGACAGCACCTACGAGCAGTACTTC. The chain employs TRBV6-1 and TRBJ2-7; no reliable D call. Looked up from germline, CDR1 is MNHNS and CDR2 is SASEGT. The CDR3 loop spans 13 amino acids. V lost 1 base and J 2 bases, leaving 6 bases between the germline ends.

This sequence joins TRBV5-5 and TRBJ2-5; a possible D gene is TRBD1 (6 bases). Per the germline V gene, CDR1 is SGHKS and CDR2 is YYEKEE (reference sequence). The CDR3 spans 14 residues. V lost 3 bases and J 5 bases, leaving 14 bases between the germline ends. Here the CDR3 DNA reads TGTGCCAGCAGCTCCACTGGACAGAGGGAGACCCAGTACTTC. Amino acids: CASSSTGQRETQYF.

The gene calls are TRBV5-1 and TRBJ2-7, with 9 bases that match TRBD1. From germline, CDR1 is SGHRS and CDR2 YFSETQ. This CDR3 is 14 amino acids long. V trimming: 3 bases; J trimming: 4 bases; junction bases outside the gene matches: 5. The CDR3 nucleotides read TGCGCCAGCAGCTCAACAGGGGGCTGGTACGAGCAGTACTTC. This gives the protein CASSSTGGWYEQYF.

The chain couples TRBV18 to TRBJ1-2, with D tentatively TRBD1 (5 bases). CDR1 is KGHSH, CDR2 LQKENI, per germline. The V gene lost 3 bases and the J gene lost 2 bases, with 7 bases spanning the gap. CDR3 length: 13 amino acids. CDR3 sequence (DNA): TGTGCCAGCTCACCGGACAAGAACTATGGCTACACCTTC. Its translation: CASSPDKNYGYTF.

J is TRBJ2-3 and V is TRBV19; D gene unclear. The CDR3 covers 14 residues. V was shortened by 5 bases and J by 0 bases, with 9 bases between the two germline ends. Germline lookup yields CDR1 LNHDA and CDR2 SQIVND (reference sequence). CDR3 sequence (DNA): TGTGCCAGTAGTGCAGGTGCTAGCACAGATACGCAGTATTTT. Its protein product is CASSAGASTDTQYF. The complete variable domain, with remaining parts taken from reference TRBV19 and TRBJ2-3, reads DGGITQSPKYLFRKEGQNVTLSCEQNLNHDAMYWYRQDPGQGLRLIYYSQIVNDFQKGDIAEGYSVSREKKESFPLTVTSAQKNPTAFYLCASSAGASTDTQYFGPGTRLTVL.

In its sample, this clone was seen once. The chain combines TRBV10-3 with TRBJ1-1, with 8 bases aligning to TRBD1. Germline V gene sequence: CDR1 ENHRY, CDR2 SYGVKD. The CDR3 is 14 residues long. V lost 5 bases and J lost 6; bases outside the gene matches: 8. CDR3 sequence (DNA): TGTGCCATCAGTACGGGACAGGAGAGGGCTGAAGCTTTCTTT. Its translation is CAISTGQERAEAFF.

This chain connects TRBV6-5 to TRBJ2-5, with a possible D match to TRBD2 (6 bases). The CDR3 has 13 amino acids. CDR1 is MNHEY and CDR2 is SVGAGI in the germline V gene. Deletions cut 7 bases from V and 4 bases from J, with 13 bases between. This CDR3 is CASKGQEGETQYF. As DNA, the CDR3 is TGTGCCAGCAAAGGTCAGGAGGGAGAGACCCAGTACTTC.

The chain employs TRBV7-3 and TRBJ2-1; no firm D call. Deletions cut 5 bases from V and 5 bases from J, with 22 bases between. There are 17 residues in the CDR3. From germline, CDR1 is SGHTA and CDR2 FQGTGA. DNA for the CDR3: TGTGCCAGCAGCCCCACGATCCCCAGAAGAAACCACAATGAGCAGTTCTTC. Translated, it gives CASSPTIPRRNHNEQFF.

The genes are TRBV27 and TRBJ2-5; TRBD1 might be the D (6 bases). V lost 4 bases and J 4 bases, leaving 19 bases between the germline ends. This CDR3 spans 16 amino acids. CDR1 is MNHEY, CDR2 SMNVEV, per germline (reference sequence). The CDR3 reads CASSSTLRGQLETQYF. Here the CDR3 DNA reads TGTGCCAGCAGTTCCACCTTGAGGGGACAACTAGAGACCCAGTACTTC.

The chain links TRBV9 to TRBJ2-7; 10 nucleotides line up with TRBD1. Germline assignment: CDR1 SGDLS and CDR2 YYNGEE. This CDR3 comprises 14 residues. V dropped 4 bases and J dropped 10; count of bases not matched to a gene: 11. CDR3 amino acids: CASSPPGDRGFQYF. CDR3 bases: TGTGCCAGCAGCCCGCCGGGGGACAGGGGATTTCAGTACTTC.

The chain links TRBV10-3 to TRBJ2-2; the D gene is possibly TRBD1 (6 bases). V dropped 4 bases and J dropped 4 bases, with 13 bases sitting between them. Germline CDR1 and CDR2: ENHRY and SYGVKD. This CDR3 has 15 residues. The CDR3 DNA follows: TGTGCCATCAGTGGTAGAGCAGGGGCCACCGGGGAGCTGTTTTTT. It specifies CAISGRAGATGELFF.

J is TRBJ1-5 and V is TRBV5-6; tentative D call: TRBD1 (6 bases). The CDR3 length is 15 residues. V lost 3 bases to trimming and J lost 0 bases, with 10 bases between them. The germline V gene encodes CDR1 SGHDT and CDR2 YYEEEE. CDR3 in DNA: TGTGCCAGCAGCTACAGGGCGTATAGCAATCAGCCCCAGCATTTT. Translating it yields CASSYRAYSNQPQHF.

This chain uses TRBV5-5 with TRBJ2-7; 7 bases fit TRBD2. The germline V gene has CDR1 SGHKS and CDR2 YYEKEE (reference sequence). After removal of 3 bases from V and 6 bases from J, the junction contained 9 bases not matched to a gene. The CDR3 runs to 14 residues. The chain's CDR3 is CASSSRTSLSEQYF. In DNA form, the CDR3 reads TGTGCCAGCAGCTCTCGGACTAGTCTTTCCGAGCAGTACTTC.

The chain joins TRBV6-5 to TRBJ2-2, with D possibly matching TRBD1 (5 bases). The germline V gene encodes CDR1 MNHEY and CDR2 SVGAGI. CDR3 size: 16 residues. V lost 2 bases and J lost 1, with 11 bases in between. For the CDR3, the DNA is TGTGCCAGCAGTTACGTGTTTACAGGGAACACCGGGGAGCTGTTTTTT. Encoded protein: CASSYVFTGNTGELFF.

For the CDR3, the DNA is TGCGCCAGCAGTCAGCTAGCGGGGGGCCTGGGCGCGAACACCGGGGAGCTGTTTTTT. It specifies CASSQLAGGLGANTGELFF. The genes are TRBV23-1 and TRBJ2-2; the match to TRBD2 covers 11 bases. TRBV23-1 carries the ORF label, with uncertain function. CDR3 length: 19 amino acids. V was clipped by 3 bases and J by 0 bases; unmatched bases: 9.

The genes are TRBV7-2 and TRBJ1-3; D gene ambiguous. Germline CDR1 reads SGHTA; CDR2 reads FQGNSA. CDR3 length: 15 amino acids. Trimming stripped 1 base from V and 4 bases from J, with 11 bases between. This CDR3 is CASSLGGGRGNTIYF. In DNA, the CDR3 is TGTGCCAGCAGCTTAGGAGGAGGGAGAGGAAACACCATATATTTT.

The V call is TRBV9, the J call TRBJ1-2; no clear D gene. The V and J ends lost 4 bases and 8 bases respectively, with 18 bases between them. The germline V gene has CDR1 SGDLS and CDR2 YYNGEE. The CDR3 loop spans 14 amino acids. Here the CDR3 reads CASSPSLGYMGYTF. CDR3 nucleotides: TGTGCCAGCAGCCCTTCCCTCGGGTATATGGGCTACACCTTC.